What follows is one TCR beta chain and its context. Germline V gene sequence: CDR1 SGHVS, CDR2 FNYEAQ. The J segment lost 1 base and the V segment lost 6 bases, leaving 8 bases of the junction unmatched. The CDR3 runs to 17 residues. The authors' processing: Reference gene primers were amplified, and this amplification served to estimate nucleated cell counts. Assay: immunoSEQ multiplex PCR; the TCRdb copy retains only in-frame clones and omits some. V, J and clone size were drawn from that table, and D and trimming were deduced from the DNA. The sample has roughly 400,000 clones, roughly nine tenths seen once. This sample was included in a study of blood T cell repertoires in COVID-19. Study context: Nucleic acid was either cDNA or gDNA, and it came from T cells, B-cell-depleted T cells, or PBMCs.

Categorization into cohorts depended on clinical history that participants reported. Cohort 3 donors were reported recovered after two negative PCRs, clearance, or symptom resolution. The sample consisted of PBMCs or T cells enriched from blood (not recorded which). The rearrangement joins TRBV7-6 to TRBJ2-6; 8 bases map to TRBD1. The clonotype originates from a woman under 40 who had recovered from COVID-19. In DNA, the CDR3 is TGTGCCAGCAGTTGGGGCACAGGGGGGTCTGGGGCCAACGTCCTGACTTTC. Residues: CASSWGTGGSGANVLTF.